What follows are 9 T cell receptor beta chains derived from one specimen sequenced in a study of CD8 T cells in ankylosing spondylitis. TCRdb analysed the 5' RACE reads with MiXCR anew, one entry per CDR3 protein. The data contain 220,000 or so distinct CDR3 sequences, 10% to 13% of them singletons. The specimen sequenced was blood, either unsorted or a sorted T cell fraction (not recorded which). The receptors derive from a male donor with ankylosing spondylitis or in good health (not recorded which).

At least ten counts were recorded for this clonotype. The rearrangement joins TRBV7-9 to TRBJ2-6; D is perhaps TRBD1 (6 bases). The germline CDR1 and CDR2 sequences are SEHNR and FQNEAQ (reference sequence). V shed 6 bases and J shed 0 bases, with 15 bases lying between them. This CDR3 comprises 17 residues. CDR3 coding DNA: TGTGCCAGCAGAGGGGACATCGACCGCTCTGGGGCCAACGTCCTGACTTTC. As protein: CASRGDIDRSGANVLTF.

The chain combines TRBV29-1 with TRBJ2-3; a possible D gene is TRBD2 (6 bases). CDR1 and CDR2 from the germline V gene are SQVTM and ANQGSEA. The CDR3 length is 15 residues. V lost 6 bases, J lost 1 base, and 17 bases lay in between. The CDR3 DNA is TGCAGCGTCGTTCCCGGAGGGGTGGGCACAGATACGCAGTATTTT. Its translation is CSVVPGGVGTDTQYF.

The V gene is TRBV5-6, the J gene TRBJ2-3; weak D call: TRBD2 (5 bases). Germline V gene lookup returns CDR1 SGHDT and CDR2 YYEEEE. CDR3 length: 16 residues. V dropped 7 bases and J dropped 4 bases, with 22 bases sitting between them. The CDR3, as DNA: TGTGCCAGCGGCTCCGGGAATCTCAAACCCGCAGATACGCAGTATTTT. This sequence encodes CASGSGNLKPADTQYF.

This clonotype was seen ten or more times. V and J are TRBV5-1 and TRBJ2-3; 9 bases agree with TRBD2. The CDR3 sequence is 18 residues long. Looked up from germline, CDR1 is SGHRS and CDR2 is YFSETQ. Germline trimming cut 0 bases from V and 5 bases from J; bases unmatched to any gene: 13. In DNA, the CDR3 is TGCGCCAGCAGCTTGGGTCAGCGCGGGGGGGGCGTAAGAGATACGCAGTATTTT. Its protein is CASSLGQRGGGVRDTQYF.

This clonotype came up many times. This CDR3 reads CASSPRGLAGVNEQFF. As DNA, the CDR3 is TGTGCCAGCAGTCCGAGAGGGCTAGCGGGGGTCAATGAGCAGTTCTTC. The V and J genes are TRBV12-3 or TRBV12-4 and TRBJ2-1; 10 bases line up with TRBD2. The CDR3 has 16 residues. V was pared by 5 bases and J by 6 bases, with 10 bases of the junction left unmatched.

CDR3: CASRTSGTSDTQYF. The DNA for the CDR3 is TGCGCCAGCCGGACTAGCGGCACGTCTGATACGCAGTATTTT. V usage is TRBV5-1 and J usage is TRBJ2-3, with 10 bases that match TRBD2. The CDR3 length is 14 residues. Germline loops: CDR1 SGHRS, CDR2 YFSETQ. V was pared by 7 bases and J by 6 bases, with 8 bases of the junction left unmatched.

This clonotype was recorded at least ten times. The V call is TRBV5-1, the J call TRBJ1-3; weak D call: TRBD1 (5 bases). The CDR3 spans 16 residues. CDR1 is SGHRS, CDR2 YFSETQ, per germline. Trimming took off 2 bases at V and 0 bases at J, with 12 bases between the two ends. The CDR3 sequence: CASSLFGDGSGNTIYF. The CDR3 bases are TGCGCCAGCAGCTTATTCGGGGACGGCTCTGGAAACACCATATATTTT.

Regarding this clonotype: One junction end disagrees with the germline gene, perhaps due to a read error. The rearrangement uses TRBV25-1 and TRBJ2-6, with a possible D match to TRBD1 (5 bases). Germline-derived CDR1 and CDR2 are MGHDK and SYGVNS. This CDR3 is 17 amino acids long. CDR3 in amino acids: CASSGGRARSGAHVLTF. The CDR3 DNA reads as TGTGCCAGCAGTGGCGGACGGGCGCGCTCTGGGGCCCACGTCCTGACTTTC.

In its sample, this clonotype was seen a few times. The CDR3 sequence is CASSLNRGGYNEQFF. The CDR3 nucleotides are TGTGCCAGCAGCTTAAACCGGGGGGGATACAATGAGCAGTTCTTC. The chain is built from TRBV7-3 and TRBJ2-1; TRBD2 aligns across 8 bases. Trimming removed 1 base from V and 4 bases from J; junction bases left unmatched: 3. This CDR3 is built from 15 residues. Germline V gives CDR1 SGHTA, CDR2 FQGTGA.